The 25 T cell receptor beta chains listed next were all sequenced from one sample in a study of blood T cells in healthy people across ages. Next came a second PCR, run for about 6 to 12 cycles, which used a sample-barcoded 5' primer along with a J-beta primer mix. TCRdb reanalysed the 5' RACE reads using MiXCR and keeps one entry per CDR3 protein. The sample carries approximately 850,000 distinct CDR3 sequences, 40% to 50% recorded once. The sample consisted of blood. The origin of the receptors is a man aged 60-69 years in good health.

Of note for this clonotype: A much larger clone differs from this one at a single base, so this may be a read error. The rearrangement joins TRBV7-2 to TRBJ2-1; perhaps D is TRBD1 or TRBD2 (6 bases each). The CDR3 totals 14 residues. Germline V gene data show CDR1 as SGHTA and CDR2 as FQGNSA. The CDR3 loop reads CAGSYTGGINEQFF. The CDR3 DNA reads TGTGCCGGCAGCTATACCGGGGGCATAAATGAGCAGTTCTTC. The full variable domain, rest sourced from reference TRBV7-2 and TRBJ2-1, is GAGVSQSPSNKVTEKGKDVELRCDPISGHTALYWYRQSLGQGLEFLIYFQGNSAPDKSGLPSDRFSAERTGGSVSTLTIQRTQQEDSAVYLCAGSYTGGINEQFFGPGTRLTVL.

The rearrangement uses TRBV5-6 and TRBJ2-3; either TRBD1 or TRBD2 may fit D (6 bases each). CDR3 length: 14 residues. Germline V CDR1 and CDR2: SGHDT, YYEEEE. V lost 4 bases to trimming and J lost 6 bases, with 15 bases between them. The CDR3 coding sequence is TGTGCCAGCAGCGTGGGACTTCAGGGGGATACGCAGTATTTT. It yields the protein CASSVGLQGDTQYF.

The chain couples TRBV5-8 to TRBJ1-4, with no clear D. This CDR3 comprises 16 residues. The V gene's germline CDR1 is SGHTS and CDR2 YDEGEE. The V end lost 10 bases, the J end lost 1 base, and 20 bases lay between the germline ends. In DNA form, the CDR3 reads TGTGCCCGCACCTACAAGGTGTCGGGAACTAATGAAAAACTGTTTTTT. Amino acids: CARTYKVSGTNEKLFF.

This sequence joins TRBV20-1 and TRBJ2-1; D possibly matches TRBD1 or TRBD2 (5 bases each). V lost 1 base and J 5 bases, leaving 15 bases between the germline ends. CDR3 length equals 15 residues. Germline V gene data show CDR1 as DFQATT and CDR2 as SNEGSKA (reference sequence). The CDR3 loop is CSARVPEGPNNEQFF. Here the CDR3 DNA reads TGCAGTGCTAGAGTTCCCGAGGGGCCCAACAATGAGCAGTTCTTC.

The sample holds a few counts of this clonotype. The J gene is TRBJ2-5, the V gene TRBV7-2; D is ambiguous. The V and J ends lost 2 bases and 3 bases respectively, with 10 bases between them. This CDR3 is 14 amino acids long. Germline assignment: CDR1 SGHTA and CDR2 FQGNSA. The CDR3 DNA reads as TGTGCCAGCAGCTTATATGGTTGGAAAGAGACCCAGTACTTC. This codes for CASSLYGWKETQYF. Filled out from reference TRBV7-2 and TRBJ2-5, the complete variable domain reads GAGVSQSPSNKVTEKGKDVELRCDPISGHTALYWYRQSLGQGLEFLIYFQGNSAPDKSGLPSDRFSAERTGGSVSTLTIQRTQQEDSAVYLCASSLYGWKETQYFGPGTRLLVL.

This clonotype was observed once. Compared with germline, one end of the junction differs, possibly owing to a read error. CDR3 in amino acids: CAGSWSRGMNTEAFF. The CDR3 DNA follows: TGCGCCGGCAGCTGGTCACGGGGGATGAACACTGAAGCTTTCTTT. This chain joins TRBV5-1 and TRBJ1-1, with D tentatively TRBD1 (5 bases). Looked up from germline, CDR1 is SGHRS and CDR2 is YFSETQ. The CDR3 consists of 15 residues.

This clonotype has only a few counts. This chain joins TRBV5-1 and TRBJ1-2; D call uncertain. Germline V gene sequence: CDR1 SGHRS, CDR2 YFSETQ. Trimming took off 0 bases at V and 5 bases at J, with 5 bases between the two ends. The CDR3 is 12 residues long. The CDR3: CASSLEPYGYTF. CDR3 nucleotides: TGCGCCAGCAGCTTGGAACCGTATGGCTACACCTTC.

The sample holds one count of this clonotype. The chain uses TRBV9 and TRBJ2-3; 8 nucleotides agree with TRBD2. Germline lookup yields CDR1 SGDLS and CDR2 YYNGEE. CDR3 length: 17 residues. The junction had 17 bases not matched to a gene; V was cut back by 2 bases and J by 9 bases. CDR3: CASSVSPGLDPPGTQYF. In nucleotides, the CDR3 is TGTGCCAGCAGCGTGTCACCGGGACTAGACCCTCCGGGGACGCAGTATTTT.

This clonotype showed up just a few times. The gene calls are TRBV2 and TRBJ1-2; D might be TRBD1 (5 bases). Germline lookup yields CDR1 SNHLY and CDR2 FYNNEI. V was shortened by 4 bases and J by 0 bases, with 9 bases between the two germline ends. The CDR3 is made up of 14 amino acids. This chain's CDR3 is CASSVRGANYGYTF. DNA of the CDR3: TGTGCCAGCAGTGTTAGGGGAGCTAACTATGGCTACACCTTC.

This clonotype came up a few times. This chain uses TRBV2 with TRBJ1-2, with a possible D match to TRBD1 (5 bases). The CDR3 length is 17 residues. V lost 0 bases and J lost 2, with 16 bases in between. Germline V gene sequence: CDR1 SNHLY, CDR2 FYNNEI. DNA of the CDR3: TGTGCCAGCAGTGAAGCGGGGGGTGGAGGACTAAACTATGGCTACACCTTC. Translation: CASSEAGGGGLNYGYTF. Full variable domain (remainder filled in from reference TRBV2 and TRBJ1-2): EPEVTQTPSHQVTQMGQEVILRCVPISNHLYFYWYRQILGQKVEFLVSFYNNEISEKSEIFDDQFSVERPDGSNFTLKIRSTKLEDSAMYFCASSEAGGGGLNYGYTFGSGTRLTVV.

CDR3 amino acids: CASSARRMIETQYF. The CDR3 bases are TGTGCCAGCAGCGCCAGGCGGATGATAGAGACCCAGTACTTC. The V gene is TRBV7-9, the J gene TRBJ2-5; D remains unclear. V was trimmed by 5 bases and J by 4 bases, leaving 14 bases between them. The V gene's germline CDR1 is SEHNR and CDR2 FQNEAQ (reference sequence). The CDR3 is 14 residues long.

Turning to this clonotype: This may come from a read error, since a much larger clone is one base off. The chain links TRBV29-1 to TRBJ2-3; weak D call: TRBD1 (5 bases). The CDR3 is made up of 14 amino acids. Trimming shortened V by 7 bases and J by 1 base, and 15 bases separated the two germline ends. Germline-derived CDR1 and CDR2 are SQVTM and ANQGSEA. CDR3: CSGTRTIGTDTQYF. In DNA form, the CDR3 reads TGCAGCGGGACCCGGACAATTGGCACAGATACGCAGTATTTT.

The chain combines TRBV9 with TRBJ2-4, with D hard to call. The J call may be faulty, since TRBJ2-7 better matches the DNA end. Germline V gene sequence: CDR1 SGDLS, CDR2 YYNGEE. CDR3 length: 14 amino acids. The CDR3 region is CASSVDHTPYEQYF. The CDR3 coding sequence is TGTGCCAGCAGCGTGGATCACACCCCCTACGAGCAGTACTTC.

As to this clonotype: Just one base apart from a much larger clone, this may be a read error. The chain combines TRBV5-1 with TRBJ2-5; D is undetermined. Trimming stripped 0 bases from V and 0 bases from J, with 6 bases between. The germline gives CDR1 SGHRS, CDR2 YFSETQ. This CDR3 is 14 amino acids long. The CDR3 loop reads CASSLGRYQETQYF. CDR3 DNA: TGCGCCAGCAGCTTGGGACGGTACCAAGAGACCCAGTACTTC.

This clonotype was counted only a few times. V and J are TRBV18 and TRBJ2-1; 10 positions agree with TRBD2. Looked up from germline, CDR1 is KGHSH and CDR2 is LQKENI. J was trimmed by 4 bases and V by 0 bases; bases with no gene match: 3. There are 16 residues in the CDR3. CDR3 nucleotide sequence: TGTGCCAGCTCACCACCACCTAGCGGGGGTTACAATGAGCAGTTCTTC. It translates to CASSPPPSGGYNEQFF.

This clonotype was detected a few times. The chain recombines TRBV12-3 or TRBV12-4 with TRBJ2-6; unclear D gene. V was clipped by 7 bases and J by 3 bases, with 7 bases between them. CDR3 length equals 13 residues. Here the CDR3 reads CASKNNGANVLTF. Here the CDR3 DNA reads TGTGCCAGCAAAAACAATGGGGCCAACGTCCTGACTTTC.

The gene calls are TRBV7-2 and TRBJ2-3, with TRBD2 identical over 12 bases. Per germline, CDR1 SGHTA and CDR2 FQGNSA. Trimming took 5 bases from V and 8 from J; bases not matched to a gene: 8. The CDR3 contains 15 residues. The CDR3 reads CASSPSGGARVTQYF. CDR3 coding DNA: TGTGCCAGCAGCCCTAGCGGGGGGGCCAGGGTTACGCAGTATTTT.

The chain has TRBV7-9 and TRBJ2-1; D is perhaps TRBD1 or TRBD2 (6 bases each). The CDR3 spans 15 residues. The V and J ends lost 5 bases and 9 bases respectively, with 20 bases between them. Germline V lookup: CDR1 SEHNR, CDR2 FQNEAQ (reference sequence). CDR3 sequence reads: CASSRGMTGGVEQFF. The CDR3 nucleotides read TGTGCCAGCAGCCGAGGGATGACAGGAGGGGTTGAGCAGTTCTTC.

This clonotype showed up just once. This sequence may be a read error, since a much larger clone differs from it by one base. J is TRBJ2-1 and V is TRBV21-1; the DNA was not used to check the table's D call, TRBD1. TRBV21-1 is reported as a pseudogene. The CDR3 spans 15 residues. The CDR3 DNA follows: TGTGCCAGCAGCAAGGGGGGGAGCTCCTACAATGAGCAGTTCTTC. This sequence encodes CASSKGGSSYNEQFF.

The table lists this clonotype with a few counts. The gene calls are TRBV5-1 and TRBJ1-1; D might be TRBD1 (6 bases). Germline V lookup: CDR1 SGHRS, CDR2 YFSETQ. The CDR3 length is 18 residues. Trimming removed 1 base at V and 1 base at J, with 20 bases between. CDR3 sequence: CASSLSFGGQYSNTEAFF. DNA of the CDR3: TGCGCCAGCAGCTTGAGTTTTGGGGGACAATATTCGAACACTGAAGCTTTCTTT.

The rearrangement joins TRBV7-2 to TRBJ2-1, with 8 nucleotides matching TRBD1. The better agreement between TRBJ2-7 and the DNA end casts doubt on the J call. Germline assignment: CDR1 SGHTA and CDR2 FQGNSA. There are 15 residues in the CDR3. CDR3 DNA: TGTGCCAGCAGCTTAGCGCTGGGACAGGCCTACGAGCAGTACTTC. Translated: CASSLALGQAYEQYF.

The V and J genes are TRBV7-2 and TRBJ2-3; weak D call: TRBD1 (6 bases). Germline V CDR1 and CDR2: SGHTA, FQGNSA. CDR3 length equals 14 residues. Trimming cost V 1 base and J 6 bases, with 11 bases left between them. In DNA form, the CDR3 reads TGTGCCAGCAGCTTAGTGGGGGCACAGGATACGCAGTATTTT. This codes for CASSLVGAQDTQYF.

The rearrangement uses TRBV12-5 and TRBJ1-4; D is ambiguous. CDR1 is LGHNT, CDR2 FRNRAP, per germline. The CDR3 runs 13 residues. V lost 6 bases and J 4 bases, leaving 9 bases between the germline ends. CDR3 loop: CASGGGSNEKLFF. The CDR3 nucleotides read TGTGCTAGTGGGGGAGGAAGTAATGAAAAACTGTTTTTT.

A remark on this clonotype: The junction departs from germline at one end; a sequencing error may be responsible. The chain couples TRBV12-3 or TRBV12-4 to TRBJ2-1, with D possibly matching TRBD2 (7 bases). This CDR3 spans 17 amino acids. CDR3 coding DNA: TGTGCCAGCAGTCAAGACCCCGGGGGGCTGCTCCACAATAAGCAGTTCTTC. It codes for CASSQDPGGLLHNKQFF.

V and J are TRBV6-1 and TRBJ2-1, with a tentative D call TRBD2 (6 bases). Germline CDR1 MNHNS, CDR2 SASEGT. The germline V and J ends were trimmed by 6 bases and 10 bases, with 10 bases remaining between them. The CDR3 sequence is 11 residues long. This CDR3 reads CASRTRREQFF. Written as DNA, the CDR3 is TGTGCCAGCAGGACTAGACGGGAGCAGTTCTTC.